A single sample is the source of the 31 T cell receptor beta chains below, sequenced in a study of T cells expressing NK-cell markers. For each CDR3 protein, TCRdb gives one entry from its re-call of the 5' RACE reads, without DNA. This sample contains 500,000 to 600,000 distinct CDR3 sequences. The sample consisted of blood T cells: a sorted CD56 or NKG2C T cell subset, CD4+ or CD8+ T cells, or bulk PBMC T cells (not recorded which). Every receptor here comes from a man between 18 and 29 years old in good health.

The chain joins TRBV6-5 to TRBJ2-7; as DNA is missing, the TRBD1 call by TCRdb cannot be tested. The CDR3 is 15 residues long. Germline lookup yields CDR1 MNHEY and CDR2 SVGAGI. CDR3 sequence: CASSYSTGTGEEQYF.

V is TRBV5-1 and J is TRBJ1-4. The CDR3 is 15 amino acids. Germline V CDR1 and CDR2: SGHRS, YFSETQ. CDR3 sequence reads: CASSDPSGRNEKLFF. Full variable domain (remainder filled in from reference TRBV5-1 and TRBJ1-4): KAGVTQTPRYLIKTRGQQVTLSCSPISGHRSVSWYQQTPGQGLQFLFEYFSETQRNKGNFPGRFSGRQFSNSRSEMNVSTLELGDSALYLCASSDPSGRNEKLFFGSGTQLSVL.

The chain employs TRBV6-5 and TRBJ1-5; there is no DNA to check the TCRdb D call of TRBD1. Per germline, CDR1 MNHEY and CDR2 SVGAGI. CDR3 size: 14 residues. The CDR3 loop reads CASSSQGADQPQHF.

The chain employs TRBV12-3 or TRBV12-4 and TRBJ1-1; the TCRdb D gene call, TRBD1, has no DNA to confirm it. CDR3 length: 16 amino acids. The chain's CDR3 is CASSPLQVSRGTEAFF.

The V call is TRBV12-3 or TRBV12-4, the J call TRBJ2-6; TCRdb returns TRBD1, unconfirmable since there is no DNA. The CDR3 contains 16 residues. The CDR3 loop reads CASSPSRVAGANVLTF.

The chain employs TRBV7-2 and TRBJ2-7; TCRdb indicates TRBD1, and absent DNA this call remains unverified. The CDR3 covers 15 residues. The V gene's germline CDR1 is SGHTA and CDR2 FQGNSA. This CDR3 reads CASSLEGQGPGEQYF. The entire variable domain, with the rest obtained from reference TRBV7-2 and TRBJ2-7, is as follows: GAGVSQSPSNKVTEKGKDVELRCDPISGHTALYWYRQSLGQGLEFLIYFQGNSAPDKSGLPSDRFSAERTGGSVSTLTIQRTQQEDSAVYLCASSLEGQGPGEQYFGPGTRLTVT.

This CDR3 reads CASSTTLGAQETQYF. The V call is TRBV5-1, the J call TRBJ2-5; TCRdb outputs TRBD2, but without DNA this stays unchecked. Germline CDR1 reads SGHRS; CDR2 reads YFSETQ. There are 15 residues in the CDR3.

The CDR3 spells CASSLAGVESADTQYF. This chain uses TRBV5-4 with TRBJ2-3. The CDR3 sequence is 16 residues long. The germline V gene encodes CDR1 SGHNT and CDR2 YYREEE (reference sequence).

The CDR3 sequence: CSASIEDVGISPLHF. The V and J genes are TRBV20-1 and TRBJ1-6. Germline V gives CDR1 DFQATT, CDR2 SNEGSKA (reference sequence). The CDR3 sequence is 15 residues long.

J is TRBJ1-2 and V is TRBV29-1; TCRdb selects TRBD1, and the lack of DNA leaves this call unchecked. This CDR3 spans 14 amino acids. The V gene's germline CDR1 is SQVTM and CDR2 ANQGSEA. This CDR3 is CSARQGLANYGYTF.

The V gene is TRBV9, the J gene TRBJ1-5. The CDR3 is 15 residues long. In germline, CDR1 is SGDLS, CDR2 YYNGEE. The CDR3: CASSVGSQSNQPQHF.

The CDR3 reads CASSLASPKYNEQFF. The gene calls are TRBV5-1 and TRBJ2-1. The CDR3 contains 15 residues. The V gene's germline CDR1 is SGHRS and CDR2 YFSETQ. The variable domain in full, with the rest retrieved from reference TRBV5-1 and TRBJ2-1, is KAGVTQTPRYLIKTRGQQVTLSCSPISGHRSVSWYQQTPGQGLQFLFEYFSETQRNKGNFPGRFSGRQFSNSRSEMNVSTLELGDSALYLCASSLASPKYNEQFFGPGTRLTVL.

The chain is built from TRBV12-3 or TRBV12-4 and TRBJ2-1; TCRdb's D gene call, TRBD2, goes unchecked for lack of DNA. The CDR3 has 15 residues. The CDR3 protein is CASSLWASGVNEQFF.

The chain couples TRBV7-2 to TRBJ2-7; TCRdb reports TRBD2, a call that lacks DNA to check it against. The CDR3 consists of 14 residues. Germline CDR1 and CDR2: SGHTA and FQGNSA. CDR3 in amino acids: CASSTLAETYEQYF. Filled out from reference TRBV7-2 and TRBJ2-7, the complete variable domain reads GAGVSQSPSNKVTEKGKDVELRCDPISGHTALYWYRQSLGQGLEFLIYFQGNSAPDKSGLPSDRFSAERTGGSVSTLTIQRTQQEDSAVYLCASSTLAETYEQYFGPGTRLTVT.

The rearrangement uses TRBV12-3 or TRBV12-4 and TRBJ1-2. The CDR3 totals 16 residues. This CDR3 is CASAGIRGGWNYGYTF.

The rearrangement links TRBV3-1 to TRBJ2-7; TCRdb returns TRBD2, unconfirmable since there is no DNA. This CDR3 spans 16 amino acids. Germline CDR1 and CDR2: LGHDT and YNNKEL (reference sequence). The CDR3 sequence: CASSQDVSSGSYEQYF.

The V gene is TRBV27, the J gene TRBJ2-3; TCRdb's assignment of TRBD1 cannot be checked, as there is no DNA. The CDR3 is 19 residues long. Germline V gene lookup returns CDR1 MNHEY and CDR2 SMNVEV (reference sequence). The CDR3 loop reads CASSFGGVGGHRYTDTQYF.

The V gene is TRBV5-4, the J gene TRBJ2-2; checking the TCRdb D call of TRBD2 is not possible without DNA. The CDR3 sequence is 17 residues long. Per germline, CDR1 SGHNT and CDR2 YYREEE (reference sequence). The chain's CDR3 is CASSFLAEGPRHGELFF.

The V and J genes are TRBV11-1 and TRBJ2-1; the TCRdb D gene call, TRBD2, has no DNA to confirm it. Germline V gene lookup returns CDR1 SGHAT and CDR2 FQDESV (reference sequence). The CDR3 is 21 residues long. CDR3 amino acids: CASSPTGWTSGSSNSYNEQFF.

V gene TRBV11-2 combines with J gene TRBJ2-4. The CDR3 totals 13 residues. Germline-derived CDR1 and CDR2 are SGHAT and FQNNGV. The CDR3 here is CASSLGSRNIQYF. Together with reference TRBV11-2 and TRBJ2-4, the CDR3 gives the full variable domain: EAGVAQSPRYKIIEKRQSVAFWCNPISGHATLYWYQQILGQGPKLLIQFQNNGVVDDSQLPKDRFSAERLKGVDSTLKIQPAKLEDSAVYLCASSLGSRNIQYFGAGTRLSVL.

The gene calls are TRBV5-1 and TRBJ2-2; absent DNA, TCRdb's TRBD1 call cannot be checked. The germline V gene has CDR1 SGHRS and CDR2 YFSETQ. There are 15 residues in the CDR3. CDR3: CASSRDPADTGELFF.

The V gene is TRBV12-3 or TRBV12-4, the J gene TRBJ1-5. The CDR3 is 17 amino acids. The CDR3 reads CASSLISGGYSNQPQHF.

This sequence joins TRBV29-1 and TRBJ1-3; no DNA is available, so the TRBD1 call from TCRdb remains unchecked. The CDR3 covers 13 residues. Germline assignment: CDR1 SQVTM and CDR2 ANQGSEA. The CDR3: CSVVSTERYTIYF.

The genes are TRBV11-3 and TRBJ2-1; the TCRdb D gene call, TRBD1, has no DNA to confirm it. The CDR3 has 16 amino acids. Germline CDR1 and CDR2: SGHNT and YENEEA. CDR3 sequence: CASSQDHGTFFNEQFF.

The gene calls are TRBV20-1 and TRBJ2-1; TCRdb indicates TRBD2, and absent DNA this call remains unverified. This CDR3 contains 13 residues. The V gene's germline CDR1 is DFQATT and CDR2 SNEGSKA (reference sequence). The CDR3 is CSATRGSYNEQFF.

The J gene is TRBJ2-3, the V gene TRBV7-8; TCRdb gives TRBD2 as the D gene, but with no DNA this cannot be confirmed. The CDR3 consists of 20 residues. In germline, CDR1 is SGHVS, CDR2 FQNEAQ. The CDR3 reads CASSPRRGLAGGKLTDTQYF.

This chain connects TRBV5-1 to TRBJ2-5; there is no DNA to check the TCRdb D call of TRBD1. The germline V gene has CDR1 SGHRS and CDR2 YFSETQ. The CDR3 has 13 residues. The CDR3 reads CASSPDRGETQYF.

The chain joins TRBV28 to TRBJ2-1; absent DNA, TCRdb's TRBD1 call cannot be checked. This CDR3 has 16 amino acids. The germline CDR1 and CDR2 sequences are MDHEN and SYDVKM. The CDR3 here is CASSLGFGTGDNEQFF.

The V and J genes are TRBV29-1 and TRBJ2-3; the TCRdb call, TRBD2, lacks DNA for checking. The CDR3 covers 15 residues. In germline, CDR1 is SQVTM, CDR2 ANQGSEA. The CDR3 is CSVNLAGALTDTQYF.

This chain connects TRBV7-2 to TRBJ2-7; with no DNA, the TCRdb D assignment of TRBD1 cannot be verified. CDR3 length: 16 residues. The germline CDR1 and CDR2 sequences are SGHTA and FQGNSA. Here the CDR3 reads CASSFAAGQEVYEQYF.

J is TRBJ2-1 and V is TRBV7-9; as DNA is missing, the TRBD1 call by TCRdb cannot be tested. The CDR3 consists of 16 residues. Germline CDR1 and CDR2: SEHNR and FQNEAQ (reference sequence). This CDR3 reads CASSVGQGARYNEQFF.